These 9 T cell receptor beta chains came from one sample sequenced in a study of blood T cell repertoires in COVID-19. Only in-frame clones appear in the TCRdb table, and some are missing; sequencing was by immunoSEQ multiplex PCR. The sample includes 130,000 or so clones, about 80% seen only once; the top ten take 10% to 15%. What was sequenced was peripheral blood. These receptors came from a woman aged 60 to 75 with acute or convalescent COVID-19.

The rearrangement uses TRBV19 and TRBJ1-3; D ambiguous. CDR1 is LNHDA and CDR2 is SQIVND in the germline V gene (reference sequence). There are 16 residues in the CDR3. V lost 1 base, J lost 0 bases, and 10 bases lay in between. CDR3 amino acids: CASSIGSVLSGNTIYF. As DNA, the CDR3 is TGTGCCAGTAGTATAGGCAGCGTTCTCTCTGGAAACACCATATATTTT.

CDR3 in DNA: TGTGCCAGCGAGGAGGACAATCAGCCCCAGCATTTT. Amino acids: CASEEDNQPQHF. This chain uses TRBV6-5 with TRBJ1-5, with no clear D. The CDR3 runs to 12 residues. CDR1 is MNHEY, CDR2 SVGAGI, per germline. Trimming pared 8 bases from V and 3 bases from J, leaving 8 bases between.

The chain joins TRBV7-2 to TRBJ1-2, with D possibly being TRBD1 (6 bases). The CDR3 has 15 amino acids. V dropped 0 bases and J dropped 5 bases, with 13 bases sitting between them. Germline-derived CDR1 and CDR2 are SGHTA and FQGNSA. The CDR3 spells CASSLALGQAYGYTF. The DNA for the CDR3 is TGTGCCAGCAGCTTAGCCTTGGGACAAGCTTATGGCTACACCTTC.

This rearrangement joins TRBV6-4 to TRBJ2-2, with 10 bases that match TRBD2. J was trimmed by 4 bases and V by 4 bases; bases with no gene match: 3. CDR1 is MRHNA and CDR2 is SNTAGT in the germline V gene. CDR3 length: 15 residues. CDR3 residues: CASSGASGSTGELFF. Here the CDR3 DNA reads TGTGCCAGCAGTGGCGCTAGCGGGAGCACCGGGGAGCTGTTTTTT.

The genes are TRBV30 and TRBJ2-5; the D gene is possibly TRBD2 (6 bases). Trimming pared 7 bases from V and 4 bases from J, leaving 16 bases between. Looked up from germline, CDR1 is GTSNPN and CDR2 is SVGIG (reference sequence). The CDR3 sequence is 13 residues long. CDR3 amino acids: CASGLLGGETQYF. CDR3 nucleotides: TGTGCCTCGGGCCTTCTCGGGGGAGAGACCCAGTACTTC.

The rearrangement joins TRBV5-1 to TRBJ2-3; the D gene is possibly TRBD1 (6 bases). Trimming pared 4 bases from V and 2 bases from J, leaving 11 bases between. Germline lookup yields CDR1 SGHRS and CDR2 YFSETQ. The CDR3 has 14 residues. The CDR3 DNA follows: TGCGCCAGCAGCCTAGGGGGAATCACAGATACGCAGTATTTT. This translates into CASSLGGITDTQYF.

The chain joins TRBV24-1 to TRBJ1-5, with a possible D match to TRBD1 (6 bases). Germline V gives CDR1 KGHDR, CDR2 SFDVKD. The V gene lost 3 bases and the J gene lost 6 bases, with 11 bases spanning the gap. This CDR3 has 14 residues. The DNA of the CDR3 is TGTGCCACCAGTGATGGAGGGGGGGGTCAGCCCCAGCATTTT. Protein: CATSDGGGGQPQHF.

This clone was observed a handful of times. This chain joins TRBV5-4 and TRBJ1-5, with D unclear. The CDR3 length is 14 residues. V lost 0 bases and J lost 3, with 7 bases in between. CDR1 is SGHNT and CDR2 is YYREEE in the germline V gene (reference sequence). The CDR3 region is CASSLAEHNQPQHF. CDR3 nucleotides: TGTGCCAGCAGCTTGGCGGAGCACAATCAGCCCCAGCATTTT.

Written as DNA, the CDR3 is TGTGCCAGCAGTTGGATGAGGGGGGAGACCCAGTACTTC. This codes for CASSWMRGETQYF. The chain uses TRBV6-5 and TRBJ2-5; D is possibly TRBD1 (6 bases). Per the germline V gene, CDR1 is MNHEY and CDR2 is SVGAGI. V lost 4 bases, J lost 5 bases, and 11 bases lay in between. This CDR3 is built from 13 residues.